The 5 T cell receptor beta chains below were found in one sample sequenced in a study of post-analysis software for immune sequencing data. General study results and limits: In patients, five TRBV segments were more frequent than in controls, with TRBV5-6, TRBV5-1 and TRBV20-1 among them.

Unique molecular identifiers tagged the TCR beta cDNA libraries. Via MiXCR, TCRdb re-called the PCR reads, giving one row per CDR3 protein. The table lists approximately 180,000 distinct CDR3 sequences, 30% of them singletons. Their specific antigens are unknown. Sequencing input: blood. The receptors here all came from a girl aged 10 to 17 with multiple sclerosis.

This clonotype appeared many times. The V call is TRBV20-1, the J call TRBJ2-1, with D perhaps TRBD2 (6 bases). V was cut by 1 base and J by 8 bases, with 15 bases left in between. This CDR3 is 14 amino acids long. CDR1 DFQATT and CDR2 SNEGSKA come from the germline V gene (reference sequence). The CDR3 DNA sequence: TGCAGTGCTAGAGGGGACTCCAAAGGGCATGAGCAGTTCTTC. Amino acid sequence: CSARGDSKGHEQFF.

A few counts support this clonotype. V and J are TRBV7-9 and TRBJ2-1, with 9 bases that match TRBD1. This CDR3 is built from 19 residues. The V gene end was trimmed by 5 bases and the J gene end by 4 bases; junction bases not matched to a gene: 18. Germline V gene sequence: CDR1 SEHNR, CDR2 FQNEAQ (reference sequence). The CDR3 nucleotides read TGTGCCAGCAGCCCGAACGTCTTACAGGGGGCGCTTAGTTACAATGAGCAGTTCTTC. This gives the protein CASSPNVLQGALSYNEQFF.

This clonotype appeared many times. The rearrangement uses TRBV12-3 or TRBV12-4 and TRBJ1-1; 8 nucleotides match TRBD1. CDR3 length equals 14 residues. Germline trimming cut 7 bases from V and 2 bases from J; bases unmatched to any gene: 6. For the CDR3, the DNA is TGTGCCAGCACCTTAGGACAGGGCAACACTGAAGCTTTCTTT. Its protein product is CASTLGQGNTEAFF.

This clonotype was seen repeatedly, ten times or more. The V and J genes are TRBV11-2 and TRBJ2-5, with D perhaps given as TRBD1 or TRBD2 (5 bases each). V gave up 5 bases and J gave up 0 bases, with 13 bases separating them. The germline CDR1 and CDR2 sequences are SGHAT and FQNNGV. CDR3 length: 15 amino acids. The CDR3: CASSTIGTDQETQYF. CDR3 bases: TGTGCCAGCAGCACCATCGGGACGGACCAAGAGACCCAGTACTTC.

For this clonotype: Possible read error: a much larger clone is one base away. The chain combines TRBV9 with TRBJ2-5; D is possibly TRBD2 (6 bases). TRBJ2-7 matches the DNA end more closely, so the J call is doubtful. Germline lookup yields CDR1 SGDLS and CDR2 YYNGEE. CDR3 size: 17 residues. CDR3 nucleotides: TGTGCCGGCAGCGTAGAGGAGGGAGCAGGAGGTTCATACGAGCAGTACTTC. It yields the protein CAGSVEEGAGGSYEQYF.